The 2 T cell receptor beta chains below come from one sample, sequenced in a study of cytomegalovirus exposure and HLA in healthy donors. Use of 60 Vbeta and 13 Jbeta primers characterized the PCR. Clones were read by immunoSEQ multiplex PCR, and TCRdb kept only the in-frame ones, dropping some. In the table there are around 170,000 clones, 65% to 85% of which are singletons. The sequencing sample was made of PBMCs. The receptors shown here come from a girl aged 10 to 17 in good health and CMV-seropositive.

The rearrangement links TRBV6-5 to TRBJ2-6, with D unresolved. The germline V gene has CDR1 MNHEY and CDR2 SVGAGI. CDR3 length: 16 amino acids. V was shortened by 2 bases and J by 0 bases, with 8 bases between the two germline ends. CDR3 loop: CASSYGSGSGANVLTF. The CDR3, as DNA: TGTGCCAGCAGTTACGGGTCGGGCTCTGGGGCCAACGTCCTGACTTTC.

The chain recombines TRBV30 with TRBJ2-2, with TRBD1 as a possible D gene (6 bases). The CDR3 sequence is 14 residues long. Germline V gives CDR1 GTSNPN, CDR2 SVGIG (reference sequence). Trimming pared 3 bases from V and 3 bases from J, leaving 11 bases between. The CDR3 sequence: CAWRAEGDTGELFF. The CDR3 DNA follows: TGTGCCTGGAGGGCAGAGGGGGACACCGGGGAGCTGTTTTTT. Based on the CDR3 plus reference TRBV30 and TRBJ2-2, the full variable domain is SQTIHQWPATLVQPVGSPLSLECTVEGTSNPNLYWYRQAAGRGLQLLFYSVGIGQISSEVPQNLSASRPQDRQFILSSKKLLLSDSGFYLCAWRAEGDTGELFFGEGSRLTVL.